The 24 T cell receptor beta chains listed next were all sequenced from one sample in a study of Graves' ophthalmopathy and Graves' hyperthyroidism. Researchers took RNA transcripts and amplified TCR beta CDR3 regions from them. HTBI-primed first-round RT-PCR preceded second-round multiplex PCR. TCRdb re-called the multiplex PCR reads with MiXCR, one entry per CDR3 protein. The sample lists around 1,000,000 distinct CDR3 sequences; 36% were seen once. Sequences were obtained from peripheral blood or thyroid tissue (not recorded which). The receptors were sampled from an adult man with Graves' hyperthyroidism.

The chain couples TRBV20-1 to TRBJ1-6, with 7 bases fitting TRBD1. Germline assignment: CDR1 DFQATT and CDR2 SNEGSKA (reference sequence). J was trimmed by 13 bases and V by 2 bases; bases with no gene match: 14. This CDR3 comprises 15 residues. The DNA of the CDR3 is TGCAGTGCTAGAAAGACAGGGAGTAAAATTCATCCCCTCCACTTT. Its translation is CSARKTGSKIHPLHF.

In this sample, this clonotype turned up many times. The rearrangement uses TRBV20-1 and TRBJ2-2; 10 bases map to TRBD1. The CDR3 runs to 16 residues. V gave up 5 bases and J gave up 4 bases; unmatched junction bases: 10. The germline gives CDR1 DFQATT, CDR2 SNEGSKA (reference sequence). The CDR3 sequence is CSARIRQGATTGELFF. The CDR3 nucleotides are TGCAGTGCTCGAATAAGACAGGGGGCAACCACCGGGGAGCTGTTTTTT.

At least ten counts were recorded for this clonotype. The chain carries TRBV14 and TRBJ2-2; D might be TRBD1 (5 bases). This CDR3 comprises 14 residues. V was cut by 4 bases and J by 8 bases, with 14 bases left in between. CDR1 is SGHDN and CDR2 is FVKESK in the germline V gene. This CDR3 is CASSRAARAGELFF. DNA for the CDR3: TGTGCCAGCAGCCGCGCGGCCAGGGCAGGGGAGCTGTTTTTT.

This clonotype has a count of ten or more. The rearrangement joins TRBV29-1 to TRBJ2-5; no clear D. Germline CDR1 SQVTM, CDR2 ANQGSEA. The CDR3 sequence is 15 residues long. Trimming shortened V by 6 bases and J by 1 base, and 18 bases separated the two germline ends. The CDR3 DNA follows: TGCAGCGTCCAATTGACGGCGGCACTCCAAGAGACCCAGTACTTC. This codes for CSVQLTAALQETQYF. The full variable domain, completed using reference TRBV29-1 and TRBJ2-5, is SAVISQKPSRDICQRGTSLTIQCQVDSQVTMMFWYRQQPGQSLTLIATANQGSEATYESGFVIDKFPISRPNLTFSTLTVSNMSPEDSSIYLCSVQLTAALQETQYFGPGTRLLVL.

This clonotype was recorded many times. CDR3 in amino acids: CASSSQGGSNQPQHF. The CDR3 DNA is TGTGCCAGCAGCTCTCAGGGAGGTAGCAATCAGCCCCAGCATTTT. The chain recombines TRBV7-2 with TRBJ1-5; possible D gene TRBD1, 5 bases. Germline CDR1 and CDR2: SGHTA and FQGNSA. Trimming took off 4 bases at V and 0 bases at J, with 10 bases between the two ends. This CDR3 comprises 15 residues.

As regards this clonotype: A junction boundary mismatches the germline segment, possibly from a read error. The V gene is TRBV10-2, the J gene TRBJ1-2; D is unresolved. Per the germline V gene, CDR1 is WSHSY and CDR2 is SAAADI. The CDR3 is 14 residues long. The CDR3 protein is CASSSLGRLYGYTF. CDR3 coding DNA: TGTGCCAGCAGTTCCCTCGGGAGGTTGTATGGCTACACCTTC.

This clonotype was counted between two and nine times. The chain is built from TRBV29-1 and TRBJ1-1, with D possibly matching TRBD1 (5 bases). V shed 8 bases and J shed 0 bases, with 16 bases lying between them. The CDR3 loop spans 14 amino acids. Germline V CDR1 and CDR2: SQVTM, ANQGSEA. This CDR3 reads CSLALGALNTEAFF. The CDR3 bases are TGCAGCTTAGCGCTCGGGGCTCTGAACACTGAAGCTTTCTTT.

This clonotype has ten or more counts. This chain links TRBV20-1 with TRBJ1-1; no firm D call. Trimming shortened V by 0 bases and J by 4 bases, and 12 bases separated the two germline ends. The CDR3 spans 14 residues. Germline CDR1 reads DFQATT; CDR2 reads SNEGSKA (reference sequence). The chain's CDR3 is CSARDPRPLTEAFF. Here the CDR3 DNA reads TGCAGTGCTAGAGATCCCAGGCCCCTCACTGAAGCTTTCTTT.

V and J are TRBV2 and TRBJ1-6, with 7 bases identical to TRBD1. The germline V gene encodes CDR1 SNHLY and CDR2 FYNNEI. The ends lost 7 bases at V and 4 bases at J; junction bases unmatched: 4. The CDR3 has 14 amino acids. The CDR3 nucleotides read TGTGCCAGCACAGGACAGGAGTATAATTCACCCCTCCACTTT. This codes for CASTGQEYNSPLHF.

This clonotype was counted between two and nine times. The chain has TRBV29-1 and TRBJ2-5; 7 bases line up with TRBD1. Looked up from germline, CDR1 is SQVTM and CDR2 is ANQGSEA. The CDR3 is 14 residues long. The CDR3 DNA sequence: TGCAGGGCTGCTTATAGAACAGGGGAAGAGACCCAGTACTTC. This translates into CRAAYRTGEETQYF. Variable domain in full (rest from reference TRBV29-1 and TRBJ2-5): SAVISQKPSRDICQRGTSLTIQCQVDSQVTMMFWYRQQPGQSLTLIATANQGSEATYESGFVIDKFPISRPNLTFSTLTVSNMSPEDSSIYLCRAAYRTGEETQYFGPGTRLLVL.

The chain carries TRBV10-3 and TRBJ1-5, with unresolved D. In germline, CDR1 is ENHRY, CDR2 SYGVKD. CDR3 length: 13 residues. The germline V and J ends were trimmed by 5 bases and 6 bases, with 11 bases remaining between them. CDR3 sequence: CAISLRVGQPQHF. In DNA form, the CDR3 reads TGTGCCATCAGTTTGAGGGTGGGTCAGCCCCAGCATTTT.

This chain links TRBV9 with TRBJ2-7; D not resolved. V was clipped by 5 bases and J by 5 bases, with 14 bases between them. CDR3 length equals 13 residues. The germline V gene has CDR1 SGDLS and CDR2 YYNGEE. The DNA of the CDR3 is TGTGCCAGCAGTGATTACAGAACAAACGAGCAGTACTTC. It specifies CASSDYRTNEQYF.

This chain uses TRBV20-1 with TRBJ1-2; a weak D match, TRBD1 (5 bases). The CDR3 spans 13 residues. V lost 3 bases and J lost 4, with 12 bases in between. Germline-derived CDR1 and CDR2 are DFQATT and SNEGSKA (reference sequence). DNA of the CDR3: TGCAGTGCTAGTCCCGGGACGGGCTATGGCTACACCTTC. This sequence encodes CSASPGTGYGYTF.

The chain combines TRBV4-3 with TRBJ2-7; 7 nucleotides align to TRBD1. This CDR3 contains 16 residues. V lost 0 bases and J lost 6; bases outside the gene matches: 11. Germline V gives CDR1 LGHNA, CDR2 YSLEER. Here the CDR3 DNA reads TGCGCCAGCAGCCAAGATGCCGCGACAGGGCAGGGCGAGCAGTACTTC. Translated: CASSQDAATGQGEQYF.

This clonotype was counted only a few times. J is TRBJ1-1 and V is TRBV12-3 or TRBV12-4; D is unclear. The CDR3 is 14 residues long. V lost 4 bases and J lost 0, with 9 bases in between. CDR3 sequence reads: CASSSTTLNTEAFF. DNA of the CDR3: TGTGCCAGCAGTTCCACGACCCTGAACACTGAAGCTTTCTTT.

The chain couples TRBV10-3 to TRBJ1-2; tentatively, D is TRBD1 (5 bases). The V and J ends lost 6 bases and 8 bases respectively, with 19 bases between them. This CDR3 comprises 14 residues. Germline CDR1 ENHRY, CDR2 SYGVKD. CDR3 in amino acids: CAIRDTSGGVGYTF. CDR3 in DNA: TGTGCCATCAGAGACACTAGCGGGGGAGTCGGCTACACCTTC.

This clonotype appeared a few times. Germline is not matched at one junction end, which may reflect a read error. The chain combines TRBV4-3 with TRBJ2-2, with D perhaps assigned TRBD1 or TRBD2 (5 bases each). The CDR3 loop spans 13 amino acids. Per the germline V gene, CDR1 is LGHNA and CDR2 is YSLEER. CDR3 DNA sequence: TGCGCCAGCAGCCAATGGGGGACCGGGAAGCTGTTTTTT. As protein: CASSQWGTGKLFF.

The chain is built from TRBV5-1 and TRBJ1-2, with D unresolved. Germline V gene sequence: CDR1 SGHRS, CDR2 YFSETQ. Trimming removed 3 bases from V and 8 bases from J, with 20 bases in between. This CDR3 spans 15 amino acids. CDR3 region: CASSCLQVPLGGYTF. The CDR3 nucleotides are TGCGCCAGCAGCTGCCTGCAGGTCCCGCTTGGGGGCTACACCTTC.

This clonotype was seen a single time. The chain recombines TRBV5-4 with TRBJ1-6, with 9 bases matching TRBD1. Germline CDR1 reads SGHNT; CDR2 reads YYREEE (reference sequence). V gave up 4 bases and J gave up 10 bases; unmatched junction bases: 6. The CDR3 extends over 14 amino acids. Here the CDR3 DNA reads TGTGCCAGCAGCACAGACAGGGGGGACTCACCCCTCCACTTT. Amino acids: CASSTDRGDSPLHF.

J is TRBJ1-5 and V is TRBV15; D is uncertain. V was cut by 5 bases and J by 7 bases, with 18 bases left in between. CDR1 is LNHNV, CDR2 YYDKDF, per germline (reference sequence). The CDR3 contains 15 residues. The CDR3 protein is CATSETVELTQPQHF. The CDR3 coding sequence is TGTGCCACCAGCGAAACGGTTGAACTGACCCAGCCCCAGCATTTT.

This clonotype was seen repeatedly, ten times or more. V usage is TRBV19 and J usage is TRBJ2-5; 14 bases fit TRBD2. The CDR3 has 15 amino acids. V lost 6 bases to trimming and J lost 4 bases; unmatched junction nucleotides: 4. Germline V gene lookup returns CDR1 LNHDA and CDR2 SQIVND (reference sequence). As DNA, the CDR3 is TGTGCCAGTAGGTCCGGGACTAGCGGGAGAGAGACCCAGTACTTC. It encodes CASRSGTSGRETQYF.

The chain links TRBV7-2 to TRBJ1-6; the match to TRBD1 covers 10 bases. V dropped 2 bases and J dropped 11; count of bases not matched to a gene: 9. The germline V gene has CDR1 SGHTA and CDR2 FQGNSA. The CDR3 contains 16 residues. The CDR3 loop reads CASSLFEAGQGTPLHF. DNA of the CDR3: TGTGCCAGCAGCTTATTTGAGGCGGGACAGGGGACACCCCTCCACTTT.

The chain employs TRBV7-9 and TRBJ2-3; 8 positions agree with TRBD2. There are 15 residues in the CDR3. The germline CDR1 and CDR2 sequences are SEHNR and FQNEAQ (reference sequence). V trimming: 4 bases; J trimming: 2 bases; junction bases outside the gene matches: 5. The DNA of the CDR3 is TGTGCCAGCAGCTCCCGACTAGCGAACACAGATACGCAGTATTTT. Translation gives CASSSRLANTDTQYF. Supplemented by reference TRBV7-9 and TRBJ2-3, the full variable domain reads DTGVSQNPRHKITKRGQNVTFRCDPISEHNRLYWYRQTLGQGPEFLTYFQNEAQLEKSRLLSDRFSAERPKGSFSTLEIQRTEQGDSAMYLCASSSRLANTDTQYFGPGTRLTVL.

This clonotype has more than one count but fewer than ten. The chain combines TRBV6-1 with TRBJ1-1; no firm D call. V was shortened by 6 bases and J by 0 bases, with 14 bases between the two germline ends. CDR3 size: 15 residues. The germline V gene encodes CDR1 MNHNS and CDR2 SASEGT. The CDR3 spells CASSLRWSLNTEAFF. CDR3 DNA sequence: TGTGCCAGCAGCCTGAGGTGGTCGCTGAACACTGAAGCTTTCTTT.